This T cell receptor beta chain was obtained from a study of blood T cell repertoires in COVID-19. The method was immunoSEQ multiplex PCR; TCRdb's version includes in-frame clones alone and lacks a portion of them. The sample holds around 320,000 clones, approximately 89% seen once. The receptor was isolated from a young woman who had recovered from COVID-19. The sample comprised peripheral blood.

The CDR3 bases are TGCGCCAGCAGCTTGGGCGGTGGGGCCAACGTCCTGACTTTC. Its translation: CASSLGGGANVLTF. The chain employs TRBV5-1 and TRBJ2-6; D not certain. The CDR3 loop spans 14 amino acids. The V gene's germline CDR1 is SGHRS and CDR2 YFSETQ. Deletions cut 0 bases from V and 3 bases from J, with 4 bases between.